This T cell receptor beta chain was captured by sequencing in a study of blood T cell repertoires in COVID-19. Whole-study context: There were acute and convalescent COVID-19 samples, and they came from the United States, Italy and Spain. T cells, B-cell-depleted T cells, or PBMCs provided the cDNA or gDNA that served as material.

Germline CDR1 MGHDK, CDR2 SYGVNS. The CDR3 is 13 amino acids. J gave up 2 bases and V 6 bases, and 1 base lay outside the gene matches. In the original processing: Estimation of nucleated cell counts was performed using reference gene primer amplification. Produced via immunoSEQ multiplex PCR; TCRdb's table is partial and in-frame only. The DNA gave D and trimming, while V, J and clone size come from that table. This sample has some 250,000 clones, with nearly 90% found just once. Specimen: peripheral blood. The clonotype comes from a human donor in a cohort sampled during active COVID-19. V is TRBV25-1 and J is TRBJ1-2; TRBD1 matches at 9 bases. The CDR3 region has the DNA TGTGCCAGCAGGGGACAGGGAAACTATGGCTACACCTTC. Encoded protein: CASRGQGNYGYTF.